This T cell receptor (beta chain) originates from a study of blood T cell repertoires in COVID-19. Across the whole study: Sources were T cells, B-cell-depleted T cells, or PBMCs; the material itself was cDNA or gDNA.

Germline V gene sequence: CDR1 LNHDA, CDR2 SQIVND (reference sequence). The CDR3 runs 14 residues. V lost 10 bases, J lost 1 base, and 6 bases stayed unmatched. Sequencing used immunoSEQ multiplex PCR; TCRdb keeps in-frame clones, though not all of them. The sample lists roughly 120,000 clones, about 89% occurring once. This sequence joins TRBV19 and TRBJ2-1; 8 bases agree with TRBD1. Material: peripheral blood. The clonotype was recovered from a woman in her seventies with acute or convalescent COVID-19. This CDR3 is CATRHRGSYNEQFF. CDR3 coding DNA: TGTGCCACAAGGCACAGGGGGTCCTACAATGAGCAGTTCTTC.